The T cell receptor (beta chain) under discussion was sequenced for a study of T cells after yellow fever vaccination. The CDR3 is made up of 11 amino acids. The V end was cut by 4 bases, the J end by 7 bases, with 7 bases between. This clonotype appeared a few times. The TCR cDNA carried a universal primer site and UMIs from 5'RACE template switching. Each CDR3 protein is one row after TCRdb ran MiXCR on the 5' RACE reads. The profile shows 450,000 to 600,000 distinct CDR3 sequences, less than 20% of them singletons. Specimen: PBMCs, collected about 5 days after the first yellow fever vaccination. The chain is built from TRBV12-3 or TRBV12-4 and TRBJ1-2; D gene uncertain. This clonotype was sampled from a man between 18 and 29 years old who received the YFV17D yellow fever vaccine. CDR3 sequence (DNA): TGTGCCAGCAGTTCTTGGGGTGGCTACACCTTC. As protein: CASSSWGGYTF.